The rows below give T cell receptor beta chains drawn from one sample of a study of brain metastases from non-small cell lung cancer. Some clones are missing from TCRdb's copy, which holds only in-frame ones; the method was immunoSEQ multiplex PCR. The table shows over a thousand clones, with about 85% occurring only once. Input material: tissue from a brain metastasis. The source of these receptors is a donor older than 35 with non-small cell lung cancer. The conserved cysteine and the conserved F or W are not part of the CDR3 here.

ASSLDKRSDEQF,TRBJ2-1,TRBV7-6
ASSRTGGAWETQY,TRBJ2-5,TRBV7-9
AGQGWGTEAF,TRBJ1-1,TRBV12-3/TRBV12-4
ASNVTGTHNEQF,TRBJ2-1,TRBV3-1/TRBV3-2
ANSKDRFTVERGWGYT,TRBJ1-2,TRBV21-1
SVDNEQF,TRBJ2-1,TRBV29-1
ASSIPTSTGGIGNEQY,TRBJ2-7,TRBV19
ASSLGGGETQY,TRBJ2-5,TRBV5-1
ASSKPSENEQF,TRBJ2-1,TRBV5-1
ASSPPGGWGGYT,TRBJ1-2,TRBV3-1/TRBV3-2
ASSLKDGELF,TRBJ2-2,TRBV5-4
ASSWYSGANVLT,TRBJ2-6,TRBV5-6
ASSYSSFTDTQY,TRBJ2-3,TRBV6-6
ASSKSTSGNTIY,TRBJ1-3,TRBV19
ASGIRQGSVYNEQF,TRBJ2-1,TRBV12-5